This is a list of T cell receptor beta chains from one sample in a study of beta chain features in type 1 diabetes. TCRdb keeps only in-frame clones here, not all; method: immunoSEQ multiplex PCR. In the table there are 360,000 or so clones, about 20% of which are singletons. Specimen: naive CD4+ T cells from blood. The receptors derive from a woman between 18 and 29 years old in good health. The CDR3 runs from the conserved cysteine through the conserved F or W. A D gene is named only where the DNA matches it firmly. Clone size, where shown, is once, few, many, or a class for clones that have expanded.

CDR3: CASSPRGTGETQYF
DNA: TGTGCCAGCAGCCCTCGCGGGACAGGGGAGACCCAGTACTTC
D: TRBD1
J: TRBJ2-5
V: TRBV7-9
length: 14
size: -

CDR3: CASTFGTGSYEQYF
DNA: TGCGCCAGCACCTTCGGGACAGGGAGCTACGAGCAGTACTTC
D: TRBD1
J: TRBJ2-7
V: TRBV5-1
length: 14
size: few

CDR3: CASSVTGLGQETQYF
DNA: TGTGCCAGCAGCGTGACAGGGCTGGGCCAAGAGACCCAGTACTTC
D: TRBD1
J: TRBJ2-5
V: TRBV9
length: 15
size: -

CDR3: CASTADSHSGANVLTF
DNA: TGTGCCAGCACAGCCGACAGCCACTCTGGGGCCAACGTCCTGACTTTC
D: -
J: TRBJ2-6
V: TRBV25-1
length: 16
size: -

CDR3: CASSQAGVRTDTQYF
DNA: TGTGCCAGCAGCCAAGCGGGGGTGAGGACAGATACGCAGTATTTT
D: -
J: TRBJ2-3
V: TRBV4-2
length: 15
size: few

CDR3: CSAGSQPQHF
DNA: TGCAGTGCGGGGAGTCAGCCCCAGCATTTT
D: -
J: TRBJ1-5
V: TRBV20-1
length: 10
size: -

CDR3: CASSVAAGRGYTF
DNA: TGTGCCAGCAGCGTAGCGGCGGGACGGGGCTACACCTTC
D: -
J: TRBJ1-2
V: TRBV9
length: 13
size: few

CDR3: CASSPSASGSSYEQYF
DNA: TGTGCCAGCAGTCCTTCAGCTAGCGGGAGCTCCTACGAGCAGTACTTC
D: TRBD2
J: TRBJ2-7
V: TRBV5-4
length: 16
size: -

CDR3: CASNRQQVYNEQFF
DNA: TGTGCCAGCAACCGCCAACAGGTCTACAATGAGCAGTTCTTC
D: -
J: TRBJ2-1
V: TRBV2
length: 14
size: -

CDR3: CASSWESGYEQYF
DNA: TGCGCCAGCAGCTGGGAAAGCGGATACGAGCAGTACTTC
D: -
J: TRBJ2-7
V: TRBV5-1
length: 13
size: -

CDR3: CAWSRAHLSGANVLTF
DNA: TGTGCCTGGTCCAGGGCCCACCTCTCTGGGGCCAACGTCCTGACTTTC
D: -
J: TRBJ2-6
V: TRBV30
length: 16
size: few

CDR3: CASSQDPRGGSSRYNEQFF
DNA: TGTGCCAGCAGCCAAGACCCACGTGGCGGGAGTAGTCGTTACAATGAGCAGTTCTTC
D: TRBD2
J: TRBJ2-1
V: TRBV4-2
length: 19
size: -

CDR3: CASSRLGQGKETQYF
DNA: TGCGCCAGCAGTCGATTGGGACAGGGGAAAGAGACCCAGTACTTC
D: TRBD1
J: TRBJ2-5
V: TRBV5-1
length: 15
size: -

CDR3: CASSPTGESYNEQFF
DNA: TGTGCCAGCAGCCCTACGGGGGAATCCTACAATGAGCAGTTCTTC
D: -
J: TRBJ2-1
V: TRBV27
length: 15
size: once

CDR3: CASSSLQGSSSYEQYF
DNA: TGTGCCAGCAGTTCACTTCAGGGGTCGTCCTCCTACGAGCAGTACTTC
D: -
J: TRBJ2-7
V: TRBV6-6
length: 16
size: few

CDR3: CSVLGQGGETQYF
DNA: TGCAGCGTCCTGGGACAGGGGGGGGAGACCCAGTACTTC
D: TRBD1
J: TRBJ2-5
V: TRBV29-1
length: 13
size: few

CDR3: CASSNQIGQSDEQYF
DNA: TGTGCCAGCAGTAATCAGATTGGGCAATCCGACGAGCAGTACTTC
D: -
J: TRBJ2-7
V: TRBV6-1
length: 15
size: few

CDR3: CAWRSGASTDTQYF
DNA: TGTGCCTGGAGATCGGGAGCTAGCACAGATACGCAGTATTTT
D: -
J: TRBJ2-3
V: TRBV30
length: 14
size: -

CDR3: CAWTGDRAYEQYF
DNA: TGTGCCTGGACTGGGGACAGGGCCTACGAGCAGTACTTC
D: TRBD1
J: TRBJ2-7
V: TRBV30
length: 13
size: once

CDR3: CASSLAEGILRRAQYF
DNA: TGTGCCAGCAGCTTAGCGGAGGGGATTCTCCGGAGGGCCCAGTACTTC
D: -
J: TRBJ2-5
V: TRBV7-8
length: 16
size: few

CDR3: CASSSGQGSGELFF
DNA: TGTGCCAGCAGCTCAGGACAGGGATCCGGGGAGCTGTTTTTT
D: TRBD1
J: TRBJ2-2
V: TRBV11-1
length: 14
size: few

CDR3: CASSQEGRGRHEQYF
DNA: TGTGCCAGCAGCCAAGAAGGCAGGGGTCGCCACGAGCAGTACTTC
D: -
J: TRBJ2-7
V: TRBV4-2
length: 15
size: -

CDR3: CASSAGTGGTDTQYF
DNA: TGTGCCAGCTCAGCCGGGACAGGGGGCACAGATACGCAGTATTTT
D: TRBD1
J: TRBJ2-3
V: TRBV18
length: 15
size: -

CDR3: CASRGRVNTGELFF
DNA: TGCGCCAGCAGGGGCAGGGTGAACACCGGGGAGCTGTTTTTT
D: -
J: TRBJ2-2
V: TRBV4-1
length: 14
size: few

CDR3: CASRRAGPDKQYF
DNA: TGTGCCAGCAGGCGAGCGGGACCGGACAAGCAGTACTTC
D: TRBD2
J: TRBJ2-7
V: TRBV6-5
length: 13
size: -

CDR3: CASSFDSLNYGYTF
DNA: TGTGCCAGCAGCTTTGATTCCCTAAACTATGGCTACACCTTC
D: -
J: TRBJ1-2
V: TRBV7-2
length: 14
size: few

CDR3: CASSQDPPGNIQYF
DNA: TGCGCCAGCAGCCAAGATCCGCCAGGGAACATTCAGTACTTC
D: -
J: TRBJ2-4
V: TRBV4-1
length: 14
size: few

CDR3: CASSILAGGSYNEQFF
DNA: TGTGCCAGCAGTATCCTAGCGGGAGGCTCCTACAATGAGCAGTTCTTC
D: TRBD2
J: TRBJ2-1
V: TRBV25-1
length: 16
size: -

CDR3: CASSLDGQGRRQPQHF
DNA: TGTGCCAGCAGCTTGGACGGACAGGGAAGGAGACAGCCCCAGCATTTT
D: TRBD1
J: TRBJ1-5
V: TRBV7-9
length: 16
size: -

CDR3: CASSPGTSGSYEQYF
DNA: TGTGCCAGCAGCCCCGGGACTAGCGGTTCCTACGAGCAGTACTTC
D: TRBD2
J: TRBJ2-7
V: TRBV7-9
length: 15
size: -

CDR3: CASSQGQGVTYEQYF
DNA: TGTGCCAGCAGTCAAGGACAGGGAGTAACGTACGAGCAGTACTTC
D: TRBD1
J: TRBJ2-7
V: TRBV6-1
length: 15
size: -

CDR3: CASSPPRTDGSPLHF
DNA: TGTGCCAGCAGCCCACCGAGGACAGATGGGTCACCCCTCCACTTT
D: -
J: TRBJ1-6
V: TRBV4-2
length: 15
size: few

CDR3: CASSWRENTEAFF
DNA: TGTGCCAGCAGCTGGAGGGAGAACACTGAAGCTTTCTTT
D: -
J: TRBJ1-1
V: TRBV5-4
length: 13
size: few

CDR3: CASSTGLAGVETQYF
DNA: TGTGCCAGCAGCACGGGACTAGCGGGGGTCGAGACCCAGTACTTC
D: TRBD2
J: TRBJ2-5
V: TRBV7-2
length: 15
size: few

CDR3: CASSSAGTSTESEQFF
DNA: TGCGCCAGCAGCTCCGCCGGGACTAGCACCGAGAGTGAGCAGTTCTTC
D: TRBD2
J: TRBJ2-1
V: TRBV5-1
length: 16
size: -

CDR3: CASRPGLNTGELFF
DNA: TGTGCCTCCAGACCCGGGTTGAACACCGGGGAGCTGTTTTTT
D: -
J: TRBJ2-2
V: TRBV19
length: 14
size: -

CDR3: CASSPGGSSYEQYF
DNA: TGTGCCAGCAGCCCCGGCGGGTCCTCCTACGAGCAGTACTTC
D: -
J: TRBJ2-7
V: TRBV7-9
length: 14
size: -

CDR3: CASRMTGNYGYTF
DNA: TGTGCCAGCAGGATGACAGGAAACTATGGCTACACCTTC
D: -
J: TRBJ1-2
V: TRBV7-9
length: 13
size: few

CDR3: CASSFKGADEQYF
DNA: TGTGCCAGCAGCTTTAAAGGGGCGGACGAGCAGTACTTC
D: -
J: TRBJ2-7
V: TRBV7-2
length: 13
size: few